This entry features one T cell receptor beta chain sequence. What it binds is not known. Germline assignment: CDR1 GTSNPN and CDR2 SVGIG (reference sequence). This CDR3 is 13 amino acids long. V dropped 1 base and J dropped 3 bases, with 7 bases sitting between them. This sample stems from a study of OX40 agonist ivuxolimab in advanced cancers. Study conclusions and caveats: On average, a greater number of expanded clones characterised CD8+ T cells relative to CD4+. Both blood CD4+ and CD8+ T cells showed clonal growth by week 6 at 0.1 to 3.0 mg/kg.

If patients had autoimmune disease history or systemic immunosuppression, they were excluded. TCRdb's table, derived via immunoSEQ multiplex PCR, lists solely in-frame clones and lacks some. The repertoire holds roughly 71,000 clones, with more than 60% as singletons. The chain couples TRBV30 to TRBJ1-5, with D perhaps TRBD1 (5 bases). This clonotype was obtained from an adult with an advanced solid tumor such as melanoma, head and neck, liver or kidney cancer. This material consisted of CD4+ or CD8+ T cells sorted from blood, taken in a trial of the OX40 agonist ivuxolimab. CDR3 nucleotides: TGTGCCTGGAGTGGACAGACCAATCAGCCCCAGCATTTT. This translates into CAWSGQTNQPQHF.